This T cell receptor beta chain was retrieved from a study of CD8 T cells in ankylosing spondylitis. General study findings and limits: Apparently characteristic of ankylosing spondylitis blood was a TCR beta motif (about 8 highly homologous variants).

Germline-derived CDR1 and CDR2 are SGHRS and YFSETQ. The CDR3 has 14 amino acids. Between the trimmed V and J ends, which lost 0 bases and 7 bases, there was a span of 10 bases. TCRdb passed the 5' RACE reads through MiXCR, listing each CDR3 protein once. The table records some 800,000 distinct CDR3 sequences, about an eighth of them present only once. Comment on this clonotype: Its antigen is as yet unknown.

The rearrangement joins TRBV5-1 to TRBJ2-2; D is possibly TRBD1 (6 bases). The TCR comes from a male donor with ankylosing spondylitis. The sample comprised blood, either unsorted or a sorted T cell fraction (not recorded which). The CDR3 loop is CASSLAARGGELFF. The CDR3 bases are TGCGCCAGCAGCTTGGCAGCCAGGGGCGGGGAGCTGTTTTTT.